These T cell receptor beta chains were read from a single sample in a study of blood T cell repertoires in COVID-19. Assay used: immunoSEQ multiplex PCR; TCRdb lists only in-frame clones, some missing. This table holds 97,000 or so clones, less than 85% found once. Material: peripheral blood. All receptors derive from a woman older than 75 with active or convalescent COVID-19. Each CDR3 is given with its conserved first and last residue. D genes are given only for firm matches. Size values are once, few and many counts, or a class for expanded clones, and some rows have none.

CDR3 DNA	CDR3 protein	D gene	clone size	V gene	J gene
TGTGCCAGCAGTTATCAAGGGGGCGCCACTGAAGCTTTCTTT	CASSYQGGATEAFF	TRBD1	NA	TRBV6-2/TRBV6-3	TRBJ1-1
TGCGCCAGCAGCTTCGAGACTAGCTTCACCGGGGAGCTGTTTTTT	CASSFETSFTGELFF	TRBD2	NA	TRBV5-1	TRBJ2-2
TGCGCCACAACCGACGGGGGGTTTAGCGGGGAGCTGTTTTTT	CATTDGGFSGELFF	TRBD2	few	TRBV5-1	TRBJ2-2
TGTGCCAGCAGTGAAGGAAGGGGTCAAGAGACCCAGTACTTC	CASSEGRGQETQYF	NA	NA	TRBV2	TRBJ2-5
TGTGCCAGCAGTGATCCCCAGGACAGGATCAATCAGCCCCAGCATTTT	CASSDPQDRINQPQHF	TRBD1	NA	TRBV6-1	TRBJ1-5
TGTGCCAGCTCACCACTCGCGGGAGATCCCGACAATGAGCAGTTCTTC	CASSPLAGDPDNEQFF	TRBD2	once	TRBV18	TRBJ2-1
TGTGCCAGTAGTATCGGGAGTCAGCGGGGGTTCTCCTACGAGCAGTACTTC	CASSIGSQRGFSYEQYF	TRBD2	NA	TRBV19	TRBJ2-7
TGTGCCAGCAGTCCAGGACAGGGAATTTCCCCCGGGGAGCTGTTTTTT	CASSPGQGISPGELFF	TRBD1	NA	TRBV6-6	TRBJ2-2
TGTGCCAGCAGCTTGGGGACAGGCACAGATACGCAGTATTTT	CASSLGTGTDTQYF	TRBD1	NA	TRBV5-1	TRBJ2-3
TGTGCCAGCAGCCCCCAGGCGGGCCCCATCTACGAGCAGTACTTC	CASSPQAGPIYEQYF	NA	NA	TRBV7-6	TRBJ2-7
TGTGCCAGCAGTTTCGGGGGGGGTACGCAGTATTTT	CASSFGGGTQYF	TRBD2	NA	TRBV28	TRBJ2-3
TGTGCCTCAGGGTTACCTATTGGGACTAATGAAAAACTGTTTTTT	CASGLPIGTNEKLFF	NA	NA	TRBV19	TRBJ1-4
TGTGCCAGCAGCCAAGGATCAGAGGCGACTGAAGCTTTCTTT	CASSQGSEATEAFF	NA	NA	TRBV4-2	TRBJ1-1
TGTGCCAGCAGTTTATTGGGGACTAGCGGGAGAAATGAGCAGTTCTTC	CASSLLGTSGRNEQFF	TRBD2	NA	TRBV28	TRBJ2-1
TGTGCCAGCAGCTTAGTCCGGGGTGGCACTGAAGCTTTCTTT	CASSLVRGGTEAFF	NA	NA	TRBV11-2	TRBJ1-1
TGTGCCAGCAGTTTAAAACTTTATGAGCAGTTCTTC	CASSLKLYEQFF	NA	once	TRBV12-3/TRBV12-4	TRBJ2-1
TGTGCCAGCAGTGAAGGTGGGACAGCCTACCAAGAGACCCAGTACTTC	CASSEGGTAYQETQYF	TRBD1	NA	TRBV6-1	TRBJ2-5
TGTGCCACCAGTGGAGTAGGGGAGCTGTTTTTT	CATSGVGELFF	NA	NA	TRBV24-1	TRBJ2-2
TGCGCCAGCAGCAATCCAGGGAATGAAAAACTGTTTTTT	CASSNPGNEKLFF	NA	NA	TRBV5-1	TRBJ1-4
TGTGCCAGCTCCGGGGGGGCGGGATGGTCCTACAATGAGCAGTTCTTC	CASSGGAGWSYNEQFF	TRBD2	few	TRBV9	TRBJ2-1
TGTGCCAGCAGCTTGCAGGCTAGCGGTCCAGATACGCAGTATTTT	CASSLQASGPDTQYF	TRBD2	NA	TRBV5-4	TRBJ2-3
TGTGCCATCAGTGAACAGGGGGGAAACAATGAGCAGTTCTTC	CAISEQGGNNEQFF	TRBD1	NA	TRBV10-3	TRBJ2-1
TGTGCCAGCAGCTTCAGCAGGGGCACCTACGAGCAGTACTTC	CASSFSRGTYEQYF	NA	NA	TRBV7-9	TRBJ2-7
TGTGCCAGCAGCCCCCCGGGGTACGAGCAGTACTTC	CASSPPGYEQYF	NA	NA	TRBV6-5	TRBJ2-7
TGTGCCAGCAGTTACGGGGGGCAGCCCCAGCATTTT	CASSYGGQPQHF	NA	NA	TRBV6-9	TRBJ1-5
TGTGCCAGCAGCGGGACAATGGGGGGGAACTATGGCTACACCTTC	CASSGTMGGNYGYTF	NA	NA	TRBV5-4	TRBJ1-2
TGTGCCAGCAGTGAAGAGTTAGCGCTTCCTACGCAGTATTTT	CASSEELALPTQYF	NA	NA	TRBV2	TRBJ2-3
TGTGCCAGCTCTGTTTCGTTCGAGCTGTTTTTT	CASSVSFELFF	NA	once	TRBV11-2	TRBJ2-2
TGTGCCAGCAGTGCAGGGGGCAGAACCTATGGCTACACCTTC	CASSAGGRTYGYTF	TRBD1	NA	TRBV2	TRBJ1-2
TGTGCCAGCAGCTCAGATAGCGGGAGGGCCAACAATGAGCAGTTCTTC	CASSSDSGRANNEQFF	TRBD2	NA	TRBV7-2	TRBJ2-1
TGTGCCAGCAGCTTAGAGGGGACTAGCGGGAGGTACATGAATGAGCAGTTCTTC	CASSLEGTSGRYMNEQFF	TRBD2	NA	TRBV7-2	TRBJ2-1
TGTGCCAGCAGCTTCGGACTACAACCTGAGCAGTTCTTC	CASSFGLQPEQFF	NA	NA	TRBV5-4	TRBJ2-1
TGTGCCAGCAGCTTTAGGGGTAGCGGGAGTTACGAGCAGTACTTC	CASSFRGSGSYEQYF	TRBD2	once	TRBV5-6	TRBJ2-7
TGTGCCAGCACCGGGCAAGAGACCCAGTACTTC	CASTGQETQYF	NA	NA	TRBV6-6	TRBJ2-5
TGTGCCAGCAGTTACTCCGGGGACATCTATGGCTACACCTTC	CASSYSGDIYGYTF	NA	NA	TRBV6-5	TRBJ1-2
TGCGCCAGCAGCCTCCCCACAGGGGGCGCAAGCGAAGCTTTCTTT	CASSLPTGGASEAFF	TRBD1	NA	TRBV5-1	TRBJ1-1
TGTGCCAGCAGCTTGGCCCAGGGGCCTTATGGCTACACCTTC	CASSLAQGPYGYTF	NA	NA	TRBV5-4	TRBJ1-2
TGTGCCAGCAGCCAAAAGATGTTTGCGCGAGCTGACACAGATACGCAGTATTTT	CASSQKMFARADTDTQYF	NA	NA	TRBV14	TRBJ2-3
TGCAGCTCCTGGACAGGGGAGTACGGCTACACCTTC	CSSWTGEYGYTF	TRBD1	few	TRBV29-1	TRBJ1-2
TGTGCCAGCAGTGATCGTGGGGAGCTGTTTTTT	CASSDRGELFF	NA	NA	TRBV2	TRBJ2-2
TGTGCCAGCAGCCATGGCCTCGAGCAGTACTTC	CASSHGLEQYF	NA	NA	TRBV7-8	TRBJ2-7
TGTGCCAGCAGTGTGCAGGGCTTTAATGAAAAACTGTTTTTT	CASSVQGFNEKLFF	NA	NA	TRBV2	TRBJ1-4
TGTGCCAGCAGGAACCAGGGAAAAATCACTGAAGCTTTCTTT	CASRNQGKITEAFF	NA	NA	TRBV6-5	TRBJ1-1
TGTGCCAGCAGTTACGACAGGGCATCTGGAAACACCATATATTTT	CASSYDRASGNTIYF	TRBD1	NA	TRBV6-5	TRBJ1-3
TGTGCCAGCAGTTCCCTCGGACAGGGAAACACTGAAGCTTTCTTT	CASSSLGQGNTEAFF	TRBD1	few	TRBV28	TRBJ1-1